Listed below are T cell receptor beta chains from one sample, sequenced in a study of Ad26.COV2.S vaccination and SARS-CoV-2 variants. Generated by immunoSEQ multiplex PCR, the TCRdb table keeps only in-frame clones and is missing some. The repertoire holds 440,000 or so clones, with about 92% as singletons. This specimen consisted of peripheral blood, obtained in a trial of Ad26.COV2.S vaccine versus placebo. These receptors were taken from a person between 18 and 65 years old who received the Ad26.COV2.S COVID-19 vaccine or a placebo. Each CDR3 is given with its conserved first and last residue.

V gene	J gene	CDR3 length	CDR3 protein
TRBV4-3	TRBJ2-1	16	CASSQDLAGGGNEQFF
TRBV30	TRBJ1-2	12	CAWKRPNYGYTF
TRBV27	TRBJ2-3	15	CASSLLTNAGDTQYF
TRBV5-6	TRBJ1-2	14	CASSFFSANYGYTF
TRBV14	TRBJ2-1	16	CASSRSLAGVTMVQFF
TRBV4-3	TRBJ1-1	14	CASSPGQGATEAFF
TRBV6-5	TRBJ1-2	12	CASSTTNYGYTF
TRBV27	TRBJ2-5	14	CASSFSPGQETQYF
TRBV4-3	TRBJ2-3	19	CASSRNPGQAGPGADTQYF
TRBV12-3/TRBV12-4	TRBJ1-1	13	CASSFGGRTEAFF
TRBV5-1	TRBJ1-2	14	CASSLASRSEGYTF
TRBV7-2	TRBJ2-7	13	CASSSPGPYEQYF
TRBV11-3	TRBJ2-1	15	CASSPPGASANEQFF
TRBV7-2	TRBJ1-3	14	CASSLSGPGNTIYF
TRBV27	TRBJ1-2	14	CASMAATGFRGYTF
TRBV15	TRBJ1-4	13	CATSTFTNEKLFF
TRBV29-1	TRBJ1-5	14	CSVRDSNSNQPQHF
TRBV7-2	TRBJ1-4	16	CASSLRHITTNEKLFF
TRBV19	TRBJ2-3	17	CASSPGVRAAGTDTQYF
TRBV5-5	TRBJ2-7	14	CASSFFVGSYEQYF